Listed here are 16 T cell receptor beta chains from one sample, sequenced in a study of PD-L1 blockade in urothelial cancer. The sample's time point: pretreatment peripheral blood. Here immunoSEQ multiplex PCR was the method, and the copy in TCRdb shows in-frame clones only, minus some. The sample yields 60,000 to 70,000 clones, 70% to 90% seen once. The sequences come from PBMCs, collected around atezolizumab (anti-PD-L1) treatment. The receptors were gathered from a man between 65 and 80 years old with urothelial cancer.

This chain joins TRBV29-1 and TRBJ2-1; 10 positions match TRBD2. The CDR3 loop spans 14 amino acids. Unmatched junction bases numbered 5, after V lost 3 bases and J lost 6 bases. CDR1 and CDR2 (germline): SQVTM, ANQGSEA. The CDR3 coding sequence is TGCAGCGTTGACCCTAGCGGGAGCAGCAATGAGCAGTTCTTC. It translates to CSVDPSGSSNEQFF.

The chain has TRBV7-2 and TRBJ1-5; D is unclear. V lost 4 bases and J lost 7, with 17 bases in between. This CDR3 has 15 amino acids. CDR1 and CDR2 from the germline V gene are SGHTA and FQGNSA. The CDR3 sequence: CASSWSGSSVQPQHF. In DNA form, the CDR3 reads TGTGCCAGCAGCTGGTCGGGTTCTAGCGTACAGCCCCAGCATTTT.

This clone has only a few counts. V usage is TRBV27 and J usage is TRBJ1-5; D may be TRBD1 (6 bases). Germline CDR1 reads MNHEY; CDR2 reads SMNVEV (reference sequence). Trimming removed 2 bases from V and 1 base from J, with 6 bases in between. This CDR3 is built from 14 residues. The DNA of the CDR3 is TGTGCCAGCAGTTTACAGGGGAGCAATCAGCCCCAGCATTTT. It encodes CASSLQGSNQPQHF.

The V gene is TRBV7-2, the J gene TRBJ1-2; D is unclear. Germline V CDR1 and CDR2: SGHTA, FQGNSA. The CDR3 extends over 15 amino acids. V gave up 8 bases and J gave up 0 bases, with 16 bases separating them. The DNA of the CDR3 is TGTGCCAGCCTCCAATTAGGGAGCACTAACTATGGCTACACCTTC. Amino acid sequence: CASLQLGSTNYGYTF.

This chain links TRBV25-1 with TRBJ1-3; possibly TRBD1 for D (5 bases). Trimming cost V 4 bases and J 4 bases, with 11 bases left between them. The length of the CDR3 is 14 residues. Germline V gene lookup returns CDR1 MGHDK and CDR2 SYGVNS. This CDR3 is CASSVPGPGNTIYF. In DNA, the CDR3 is TGTGCCAGCAGTGTTCCAGGGCCGGGAAACACCATATATTTT.

This rearrangement joins TRBV21-1 to TRBJ1-2; TRBD1, the table's D call, lacks a check against the DNA. TRBV21-1 is flagged as a pseudogene. The CDR3 has 15 amino acids. CDR3 DNA sequence: TGTGCCAGCAGCGAACGACAGTATCCCCCCCATGGCTACACCTTC. Its translation: CASSERQYPPHGYTF.

About this clone itself: Other DNA sequences in this sample translate to the same CDR3. The V gene is TRBV29-1, the J gene TRBJ2-7; TRBD1 matches 10 bases. Germline CDR1 SQVTM, CDR2 ANQGSEA. The junction had 8 bases not matched to a gene; V was cut back by 6 bases and J by 0 bases. The CDR3 is 15 residues long. CDR3 residues: CSVYGGTGASYEQYF. The CDR3 DNA reads as TGCAGCGTCTACGGAGGGACAGGGGCCTCCTACGAGCAGTACTTC.

The chain uses TRBV18 and TRBJ2-7; 11 positions agree with TRBD2. Trimming at V came to 4 bases and at J to 5 bases, leaving 7 bases not matched to a gene. CDR3 length: 15 amino acids. In germline, CDR1 is KGHSH, CDR2 LQKENI. The CDR3 sequence: CASSLNLAGGDEQYF. Here the CDR3 DNA reads TGTGCCAGCTCACTTAATTTAGCGGGAGGGGACGAGCAGTACTTC.

V is TRBV9 and J is TRBJ2-7; TRBD2 aligns across 7 bases. Germline loops: CDR1 SGDLS, CDR2 YYNGEE. V was pared by 0 bases and J by 3 bases, with 9 bases of the junction left unmatched. The CDR3 totals 16 residues. The CDR3, as DNA: TGTGCCAGCAGCGTAGGCGGGAGCGCCTCACTCTACGAGCAGTACTTC. Translation: CASSVGGSASLYEQYF.

The V call is TRBV5-4, the J call TRBJ2-7; 13 nucleotides match TRBD2. Germline CDR1 is SGHNT and CDR2 is YYREEE (reference sequence). This CDR3 contains 16 residues. V was clipped by 4 bases and J by 4 bases; unmatched bases: 8. The CDR3, as DNA: TGTGCCAGCAGCCCAGGGACTAGCGGGATCGTGTACGAGCAGTACTTC. This encodes CASSPGTSGIVYEQYF.

J is TRBJ2-7 and V is TRBV28; TRBD2 matches at 12 bases. The CDR3 covers 16 residues. Trimming took 2 bases from V and 4 from J; bases not matched to a gene: 6. Germline loops: CDR1 MDHEN, CDR2 SYDVKM. CDR3 sequence (DNA): TGTGCCAGCAGTTTAGAGGCTAGCGGGAGGGTTTACGAGCAGTACTTC. Translating gives CASSLEASGRVYEQYF.

V is TRBV13 and J is TRBJ2-2; 13 bases map to TRBD2. Germline values: CDR1 PRHDT, CDR2 FYEKMQ (reference sequence). Losses at the gene ends were 3 bases for V and 13 bases for J; bases not matched to a gene: 14. The length of the CDR3 is 17 residues. This CDR3 is CASSLAGLAGAGGGLFF. CDR3 DNA: TGTGCCAGCAGCTTGGCAGGACTAGCGGGAGCCGGAGGTGGGCTGTTTTTT.

This sequence joins TRBV18 and TRBJ2-3; 7 bases align to TRBD2. CDR3 length: 12 amino acids. With V trimmed by 2 bases and J by 9 bases, 2 bases remained unmatched. The germline V gene has CDR1 KGHSH and CDR2 LQKENI. CDR3 in amino acids: CASSPGGETQYF. The CDR3 DNA reads TGTGCCAGCTCACCAGGGGGGGAGACGCAGTATTTT.

This chain links TRBV7-2 with TRBJ2-7; TRBD1 aligns across 10 bases. Germline CDR1 and CDR2: SGHTA and FQGNSA. V dropped 2 bases and J dropped 5; count of bases not matched to a gene: 9. The CDR3 is 16 residues long. As DNA, the CDR3 is TGTGCCAGCAGCTTAAGGGGGACAGGGGTTCTCCACGAGCAGTACTTC. Its translation: CASSLRGTGVLHEQYF.

The J gene is TRBJ2-1, the V gene TRBV15; D is perhaps TRBD2 (5 bases). With 0 bases removed from V and 4 bases from J, the gap between germline ends came to 13 bases. Per germline, CDR1 LNHNV and CDR2 YYDKDF (reference sequence). CDR3 length: 16 amino acids. CDR3 DNA: TGTGCCACCAGCAGAGATCGAGCGGATCTATACAATGAGCAGTTCTTC. Translation gives CATSRDRADLYNEQFF.

The rearrangement joins TRBV5-1 to TRBJ1-1; D unclear. This CDR3 spans 14 amino acids. Germline CDR1 reads SGHRS; CDR2 reads YFSETQ. Trimming took 0 bases from V and 7 from J, leaving 13 bases between them. CDR3 sequence (DNA): TGCGCCAGCAGCTTGGAGAGGGTTGCCGATGAAGCTTTCTTT. Protein: CASSLERVADEAFF.